This T cell receptor (beta chain) appears in the sequencing data of a study of CD8+ T cells in alopecia areata. General study results and limits: Between patients, shared TCR sequences were less clear than in mice. This was possibly due in part to HLA diversity in the patient population. Scalp clonality dropped significantly under tofacitinib, as did expanded CD8+ top-100 clones. Normal scalp had lower clonality than lesional scalp, with alopecia totalis/universalis lesions showing this most strongly.

A note on this clone: As yet, its antigen is unknown.

The treatment: oral pan-JAK inhibitor, 5-10 mg twice daily. Researchers took lesional scalp punch biopsies and peripheral blood from people who were alopecia areata patients. The sequencing template was cDNA reverse transcribed from extracted RNA. Clones were sequenced by immunoSEQ multiplex PCR, and TCRdb holds only the in-frame ones, with some missing. The sample contains about 140,000 clones, about 85% of which appear only once. Germline CDR1 and CDR2: MGHRA and YSYEKL. The germline V and J ends were trimmed by 0 bases and 0 bases, with 14 bases remaining between them. This CDR3 is built from 17 residues.

The chain carries TRBV4-1 and TRBJ2-5; D gene uncertain. This receptor was identified in a human donor with alopecia areata. The specimen was CD8+ T cells sorted from blood, collected at week 4, from a patient treated with tofacitinib. CDR3 in DNA: TGCGCCAGCAGCCAAGATGGGGTTTCACCGTACCAAGAGACCCAGTACTTC. Translation: CASSQDGVSPYQETQYF.